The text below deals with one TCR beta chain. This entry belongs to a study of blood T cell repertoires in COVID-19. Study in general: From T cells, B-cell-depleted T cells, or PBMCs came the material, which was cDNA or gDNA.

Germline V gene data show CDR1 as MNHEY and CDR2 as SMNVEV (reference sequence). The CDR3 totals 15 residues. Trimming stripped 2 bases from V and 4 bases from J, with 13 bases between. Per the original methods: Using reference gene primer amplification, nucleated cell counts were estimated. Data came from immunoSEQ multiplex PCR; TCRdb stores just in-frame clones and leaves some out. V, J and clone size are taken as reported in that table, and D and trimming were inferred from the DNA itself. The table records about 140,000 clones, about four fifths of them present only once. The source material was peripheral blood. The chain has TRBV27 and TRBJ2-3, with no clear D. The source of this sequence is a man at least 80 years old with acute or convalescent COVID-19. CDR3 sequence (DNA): TGTGCCAGCAGTTTAGTCCCTAGTCGGCCAGATACGCAGTATTTT. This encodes CASSLVPSRPDTQYF.